The clone carrying this T cell receptor beta chain was seen repeatedly, ten times or more. Its cognate antigen is unknown. The read terminates 3 residues before the CDR3 end, so the remaining end is supplied by the germline J gene. The data were obtained in a study of T cell clonality in common variable immunodeficiency. Whole-study results and caveats: CVID patient heterogeneity limited repertoire-clinical complication correlations. Fewer deletions and N-nucleotide insertions were reportedly seen in common variable immunodeficiency TCR beta sequences. Authors noted CVID clonality's cause needs subpopulation repertoire sequencing. Compared with controls, CVID subjects had fewer shared TCRbeta clones.

The CDR3 length is 15 residues. Germline-derived CDR1 and CDR2 are DFQATT and SNEGSKA (reference sequence). J was trimmed by 8 bases and V by 5 bases; bases with no gene match: 12. The assay was immunoSEQ multiplex PCR, and TCRdb's table has in-frame clones only and misses some. Singletons are absent from the sample, which has about 52,000 clones. This sequence originates from a person aged 18-70 years in good health. This sequence joins TRBV20-1 and TRBJ1-6; 7 bases map to TRBD1. Sequenced input: peripheral blood mononuclear cells. CDR3 DNA, as far as it was read: TGCAGTGCTCGTGGACAGGCGTCTGCTTATTCACCC. This encodes CSARGQASAYSP. The CDR3 as a whole reads CSARGQASAYSPLHF.